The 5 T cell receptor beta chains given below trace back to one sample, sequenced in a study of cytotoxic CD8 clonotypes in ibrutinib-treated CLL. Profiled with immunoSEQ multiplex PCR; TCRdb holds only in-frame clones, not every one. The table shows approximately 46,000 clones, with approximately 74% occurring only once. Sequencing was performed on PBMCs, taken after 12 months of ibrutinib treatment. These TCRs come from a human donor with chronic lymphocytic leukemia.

The CDR3 here is CASSEVNRDREHF. In DNA form, the CDR3 reads TGTGCCAGCAGTGAAGTCAACCGGGACAGGGAACATTTT. V usage is TRBV6-1 and J usage is TRBJ1-5, with 9 nucleotides matching TRBD1. V shed 1 base and J 16 bases; nucleotides not matched to a gene: 8. Germline V gene lookup returns CDR1 MNHNS and CDR2 SASEGT. This CDR3 contains 13 residues.

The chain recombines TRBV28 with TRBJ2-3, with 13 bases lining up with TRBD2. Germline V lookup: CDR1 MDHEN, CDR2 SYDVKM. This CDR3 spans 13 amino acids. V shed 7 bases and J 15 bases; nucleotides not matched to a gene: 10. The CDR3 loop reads CASTVSGLAGEYF. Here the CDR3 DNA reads TGTGCCAGCACCGTTAGCGGACTAGCGGGAGAATATTTT.

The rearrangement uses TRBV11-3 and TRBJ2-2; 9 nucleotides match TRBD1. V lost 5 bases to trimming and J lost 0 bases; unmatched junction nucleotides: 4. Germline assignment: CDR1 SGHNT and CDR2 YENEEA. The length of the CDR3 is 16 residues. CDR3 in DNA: TGTGCCAGCAGCCAAAGGACAGGGGCGAACACCGGGGAGCTGTTTTTT. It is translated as CASSQRTGANTGELFF.

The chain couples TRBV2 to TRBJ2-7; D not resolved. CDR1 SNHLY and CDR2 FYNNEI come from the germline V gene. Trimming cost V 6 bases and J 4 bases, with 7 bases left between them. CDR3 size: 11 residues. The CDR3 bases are TGTGCCAGCAGCTCCATTTACGAGCAGTACTTC. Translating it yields CASSSIYEQYF. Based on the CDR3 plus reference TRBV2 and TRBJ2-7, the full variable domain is EPEVTQTPSHQVTQMGQEVILRCVPISNHLYFYWYRQILGQKVEFLVSFYNNEISEKSEIFDDQFSVERPDGSNFTLKIRSTKLEDSAMYFCASSSIYEQYFGPGTRLTVT.

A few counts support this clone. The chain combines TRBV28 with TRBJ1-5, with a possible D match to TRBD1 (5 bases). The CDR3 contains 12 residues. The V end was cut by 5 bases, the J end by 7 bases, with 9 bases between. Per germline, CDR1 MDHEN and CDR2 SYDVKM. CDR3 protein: CASSGTGQPQHF. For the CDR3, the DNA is TGTGCCAGCAGTGGGACCGGGCAGCCCCAGCATTTT.